Below, one T cell receptor beta chain is given with its context. Antigen: not known. After removal of 5 bases from V and 12 bases from J, the junction contained 6 bases not matched to a gene. Germline CDR1 and CDR2: SQVTM and ANQGSEA. The CDR3 is 12 residues long. The entry originates in a study of tumor and adjacent non-tumor tissue in lung cancer. Findings of the study overall: Compared with tumor, normal lung showed significantly lower TCR diversity.

This sample's RNA came from whole unsorted tissue. Between August and November 2014, newly diagnosed, chemotherapy-naive lung cancer patients underwent thoracic surgery in China. The library came from three nested PCR rounds adapted from ARM-PCR protocols. TCRdb re-called the multiplex PCR reads with MiXCR, one entry per CDR3 protein. This table has some 93,000 distinct CDR3 sequences, around 71% appearing once. Sequenced sample: lung tumor tissue. This chain joins TRBV29-1 and TRBJ1-4; 10 nucleotides match TRBD1. The receptor comes from a man aged 55 to 70 with non-small cell lung cancer. This CDR3 is CSVRTGGSELFF. Here the CDR3 DNA reads TGCAGCGTTAGGACAGGGGGATCGGAACTGTTTTTT.